This is a list of T cell receptor beta chains from one sample in a study of CD4 and CD8 cells across lung adenocarcinoma regions. TCRdb reanalysed the PCR reads using MiXCR and keeps one entry per CDR3 protein. The profile covers tens of thousands of distinct CDR3 sequences, with around half appearing a single time and roughly a quarter taken by the ten largest. Sequencing was carried out using CD8+ T cells from the center of a lung tumor. The receptors shown here come from a female donor with lung adenocarcinoma. The CD4 and CD8 labels of this study may be unreliable. The CDR3 runs from the conserved cysteine through the conserved F or W. Each record gives: CDR3 protein, CDR3 DNA, D gene, J gene, clone size, V gene. D genes are given only for firm matches. Clone sizes are given selectively: once, few, many, or a class where the clone is expanded.

CASSEGGLLAGGPFSETQYF	TGTGCCAGCAGTGAAGGGGGTTTGCTAGCGGGAGGGCCTTTCTCAGAGACCCAGTACTTC	TRBD2	TRBJ2-5	NA	TRBV6-1
CASSYSAAVGTDTQYF	TGTGCCAGCAGTTACTCGGCGGCCGTCGGCACAGATACGCAGTATTTT	NA	TRBJ2-3	NA	TRBV6-5
CASSDRGDSEQFF	TGTGCCAGCAGTGACCGTGGGGACTCTGAGCAGTTCTTC	NA	TRBJ2-1	many	TRBV6-4
CASSLAIGDPGNTIYF	TGCGCCAGCAGCTTGGCCATAGGAGATCCTGGAAACACCATATATTTT	NA	TRBJ1-3	NA	TRBV5-1
CASSYRGGWTGELFF	TGTGCCAGCAGTTACCGGGGAGGTTGGACCGGGGAGCTGTTTTTT	NA	TRBJ2-2	few	TRBV6-2/TRBV6-3
CASSEAGRPDGYTF	TGTGCCAGCAGTGAAGCCGGACGGCCTGATGGCTACACCTTC	NA	TRBJ1-2	NA	TRBV6-1
CASSPQFSNQPQHF	TGTGCCAGCAGCCCCCAGTTCTCAAATCAGCCCCAGCATTTT	NA	TRBJ1-5	few	TRBV3-1
CASSGLAGNTGALYF	TGTGCCAGCAGCGGACTAGCTGGAAACACCGGGGCGCTGTATTTT	TRBD2	TRBJ2-2	NA	TRBV6-1
CASSYSLARENEQFF	TGTGCCAGCAGTTACTCGTTGGCCCGAGAAAATGAGCAGTTCTTC	NA	TRBJ2-1	few	TRBV6-5
CASSGLGTADIQYF	TGCGCCAGCAGTGGACTGGGGACTGCAGATATTCAGTATTTC	NA	TRBJ2-3	NA	TRBV10-1
CASTIDPGQGYGYTF	TGTGCCAGCACTATCGACCCGGGACAGGGCTATGGCTACACCTTC	TRBD1	TRBJ1-2	NA	TRBV6-1
CASSSPGTGGRDGDTQYF	TGTGCCAGCAGTTCCCCGGGGACAGGGGGCCGCGACGGGGATACGCAGTACTTC	TRBD1	TRBJ2-7	NA	TRBV14
CASSLRRRLYNEQFF	TGTGCCAGCAGCTTACGGCGCCGGCTCTACAATGAGCAGTTCTTC	NA	TRBJ2-1	NA	TRBV7-8
CAMMPRASQRYPQETQYF	TGCGCCATGATGCCCCGGGCTAGTCAGCGATATCCACAAGAGACCCAGTACTTC	NA	TRBJ2-5	few	TRBV10-1
CASSDYDEQYF	TGCGCCAGCAGTGATTACGACGAGCAGTACTTC	NA	TRBJ2-7	medium-sized	TRBV10-2
CASSLQVAAQETQYF	TGTGCCAGCAGCCTGCAAGTAGCGGCCCAAGAGACCCAGTACTTC	NA	TRBJ2-5	NA	TRBV7-2
CARGPRDRDTQYF	TGTGCCCGCGGTCCCCGGGACCGGGATACGCAGTACTTC	NA	TRBJ2-7	few	TRBV27
CTTRGGASYEQYF	TGTACGACTCGGGGGGGGGCCTCCTACGAGCAGTACTTC	TRBD2	TRBJ2-7	NA	TRBV10-3
CASSSGGAGSKRNEQFF	TGTGCCAGCAGCTCCGGGGGAGCTGGATCGAAGAGGAATGAGCAGTTCTTC	NA	TRBJ2-1	many	TRBV11-3
CASSPSGTAQFF	TGTGCCAGCAGCCCCTCTGGGACAGCCCAGTTCTTC	TRBD1	TRBJ2-1	NA	TRBV3-1
CASSATGGRVEQFF	TGTGCCAGCAGTGCCACAGGGGGGCGGGTCGAGCAGTTCTTC	TRBD1	TRBJ2-1	NA	TRBV6-1
CASSYSAGYAGGTGANVLTF	TGTGCCAGCAGTTACTCAGCGGGCTATGCGGGAGGGACCGGGGCCAACGTCCTGACTTTC	TRBD2	TRBJ2-6	NA	TRBV6-5
CASRELGLCNKNIQYF	TGTGCCAGCAGAGAACTAGGGCTGTGTAACAAAAACATTCAGTACTTC	NA	TRBJ2-4	NA	TRBV27
CAASGGCDQETQYF	TGTGCCGCGTCTGGGGGCTGTGACCAAGAGACCCAGTACTTC	NA	TRBJ2-5	NA	TRBV12-1
CASSTGEETQYF	TGTGCCAGTTCGACTGGAGAAGAGACCCAGTACTTC	NA	TRBJ2-5	NA	TRBV6-1
CASSLGQGLGQPQHF	TGTGCCAGCAGCTTAGGACAGGGTCTCGGGCAGCCCCAGCATTTT	TRBD1	TRBJ1-5	few	TRBV7-2
CASSQRYEQYF	TGTGCCAGCAGCCAGAGGTACGAGCAGTACTTC	NA	TRBJ2-7	many	TRBV6-1
CGSGPGRSAKDTQYF	TGTGGCAGCGGCCCGGGCCGGTCAGCCAAAGATACGCAGTACTTC	NA	TRBJ2-7	once	TRBV27
CASSRTGRGTQYF	TGTGCCAGCAGCCGGACAGGGAGGGGTACGCAGTATTTT	NA	TRBJ2-3	NA	TRBV6-1
CASSPSSGVDEQFF	TGTGCCAGCAGTCCTTCCTCAGGGGTCGATGAGCAGTTCTTC	NA	TRBJ2-1	many	TRBV11-2
CASSTTENEKLFF	TGTGCCAGCAGCACGACGGAGAATGAAAAACTGTTTTTT	NA	TRBJ1-4	NA	TRBV6-1
CAISAGAGAEDTQYF	TGTGCCATCAGTGCGGGGGCGGGAGCCGAAGATACTCAGTATTTT	NA	TRBJ2-3	NA	TRBV10-3
CASSQLAGYANTGELFF	TGTGCCAGCAGCCAACTAGCGGGGTACGCGAACACCGGGGAGCTGTTTTTT	TRBD2	TRBJ2-2	few	TRBV4-2
CASSSSAGNYGYTF	NA	NA	TRBJ1-2	NA	TRBV6-5
CASSATGFEQYF	TGTGCCAGCAGCGCGACAGGGTTCGAGCAGTACTTC	TRBD1	TRBJ2-7	few	TRBV11-2
CASSFSRRGRETQYF	TGTGCCAGCAGTTTTTCCCGAAGGGGGCGAGAGACCCAGTACTTC	TRBD1	TRBJ2-5	many	TRBV28